This T cell receptor (beta chain) was sequenced for a study of breast tumors, draining lymph nodes, adjacent tissues. Findings and caveats of the study: Compared with lymph nodes, tumors were less diverse; compared with nontumor tissue, more. Most tumor T cells seemingly derive from lymph node, then expand in tumor.

To note about this clonotype: The antigen is not known.

Via MiXCR, TCRdb re-called the multiplex PCR reads, giving one row per CDR3 protein. Of 150,000 to 250,000 distinct CDR3 sequences in the sample, roughly 31% are singletons; the top ten hold approximately 4.3%. Trimming took off 0 bases at V and 5 bases at J, with 14 bases between the two ends. Germline CDR1 is DFQATT and CDR2 is SNEGSKA (reference sequence). The CDR3 consists of 14 residues. Breast cancer patients provided tissue from their axillary draining lymph nodes. This chain joins TRBV20-1 and TRBJ2-7, with D possibly matching TRBD2 (5 bases). The receptor was derived from a female donor with breast cancer. Some clones in this sample may be carry-over from other donors' samples. The source material was axillary lymph node tissue. CDR3 region: CSARDSGITDEQYF. For the CDR3, the DNA is TGCAGTGCTAGAGATTCCGGGATAACGGACGAGCAGTACTTC.